This T cell receptor beta chain was observed in a study of blood T cell repertoires in COVID-19 (dated by TCRdb to 2020 to 2022). At the level of the whole study: Samples from collaborators originated in the United States, Italy and Spain and spanned both the acute and convalescent phases of COVID-19. The material from the prospective study consisted of cDNA or gDNA derived from T cells, B-cell-depleted T cells, or PBMCs. Sample metadata almost always included a de-identified subject ID, COVID-19 status, age in years and sex. Where HLA class I and class II types were available, the types were taken from metadata supplied by the sample provider, not from assay-based typing. Deeply sampled blood TCRbeta repertoires from subjects exposed to, actively infected with, or recovered from COVID-19 were included in the dataset. The repertoires were made available in a free public database intended to serve as a resource for research on the immune response to SARS-CoV-2. Samples came from the ongoing ImmuneRACE study (first 160 participants) plus 1,254 subjects from 6 global collaborators.

The collaborating institutions used their own protocols to collect whole blood in K2EDTA tubes. For TCRbeta analysis, collaborators shipped samples as frozen whole blood, isolated PBMCs, or DNA extracted from either of those sample types. TCRbeta CDR3 regions were amplified from genomic DNA by means of the immunoSEQ Assay, a bias-controlled multiplex PCR. The original methods were these. Within the assay, amplification of reference gene primers was used to estimate how many nucleated cells each sample contained. To quantify the absolute abundance of each unique TCRbeta CDR3 rearrangement, sequence reads were collapsed and filtered. For each sample, productive Simpson clonality was calculated by taking the square root of Simpson's diversity index across productive rearrangements. TCRdb obtained this table from immuneACCESS and retained in-frame rearrangements with V and J assigned. These tables miss some clones; where compared with another copy, unresolved V genes account for less than half of the shortfall, and the remainder is unexplained. V, J and clone size were drawn from that table, and D and trimming were deduced from the DNA. In all, the sample holds about 86,000 clones, and over 80% of those were seen once. The top ten constitute roughly 30% of the sample.

Concerning this clone: Its target antigen remains unknown. Base-call qualities are not available, and no considerably larger clone is one nucleotide away.

V loses 0 bases of germline sequence and J loses 0 bases, and the interval between the two ends is 6 bases. The CDR3 runs 15 amino acids, cysteine and phenylalanine included. The entry retains the CDR3 DNA only, 45 bases that are in frame from base 1. CDR1 and CDR2 were assigned from the germline V gene as MNHNS and SASEGT. Beyond this particular receptor, the publication reports: The quantity of clinical and demographic metadata differed by source and by participant and was supplied without curation.

The sequenced material came from peripheral blood. This clonotype originated in a woman older than 75 with active or convalescent COVID-19. The chain links TRBV6-1 with TRBJ2-1, with the D gene not clear enough to name. The encoded CDR3 is CASSEAASSYNEQFF. The DNA reads TGTGCCAGCAGTGAAGCGGCCAGCTCCTACAATGAGCAGTTCTTC.